Each of the 3 T cell receptor beta chains below was sequenced from the same sample in a study of regulatory T cells in long-lasting Graves disease (dated by TCRdb to the early 2020s). Sample time point, as interpreted from the label and publication: persistent/refractory GD, antithyroid drugs over 5 years with positive TRAb. RNA was extracted from PBMCs in TRIzol for both TCR sequencing and RNA sequencing. Library creation used multiplex PCR. Data came from an Illumina HiSeq 4000. CDR3 regions were amplified by Arm-PCR with iRepertoire HTBI primers to construct TCR beta libraries. TCRdb itself trimmed the public reads at Q25 with fastp, ran MiXCR and retained productive beta chains. Records with the same CDR3 protein are collapsed into one entry carrying the most frequent genes and DNA. The sample profile shows around 450,000 distinct CDR3 sequences; 20% to 25% of them were found once. The ten largest make up around 7% of the sample.

The starting material was peripheral blood mononuclear cells (PBMCs), obtained when the disease was refractory, from a patient treated with antithyroid drugs. These receptors were collected from a female donor with Graves disease.

The chain couples TRBV27 to TRBJ2-7; weak D call: TRBD1 (5 bases). The germline V and J ends were trimmed by 4 bases and 5 bases, with 21 bases remaining between them. The CDR3 has 16 residues. CDR1 and CDR2 (germline): MNHEY, SMNVEV (reference sequence). In nucleotides, the CDR3 is TGTGCCAGCAGTTCTAAGGGGCGGCAGACTTCCCACGAGCAGTACTTC. It is translated as CASSSKGRQTSHEQYF.

The J gene is TRBJ2-7, the V gene TRBV29-1; 7 bases line up with TRBD1. CDR1 and CDR2 from the germline V gene are SQVTM and ANQGSEA. The CDR3 consists of 13 residues. The V and J ends lost 4 bases and 3 bases, in that order; junction bases with no gene match: 6. The CDR3 region has the DNA TGCAGCGTTGTTGGGACAGCCCGCTACGAGCAGTACTTC. Its protein product is CSVVGTARYEQYF.

This clonotype was counted ten times or more. The chain carries TRBV13 and TRBJ2-7; 9 bases map to TRBD2. The CDR3 is 13 amino acids. Germline assignment: CDR1 PRHDT and CDR2 FYEKMQ (reference sequence). After removal of 3 bases from V and 4 bases from J, the junction contained 1 base not matched to a gene. The CDR3 sequence is CASSFSGGYEQYF. In DNA form, the CDR3 reads TGTGCCAGCAGCTTTAGCGGGGGTTACGAGCAGTACTTC.